This TCR beta chain was sequenced for a study of T cells in Graves' hyperthyroidism and ophthalmopathy. Broader study findings: Blood also showed most of the thyroid clonotypes that were expanded above 0.001.

At least ten counts were recorded for this clonotype. What it binds is unknown. CDR3 length: 13 amino acids. Germline CDR1 SNHLY, CDR2 FYNNEI. Trimming left V 4 bases short and J 6 bases short, with 12 bases between. The blood sample was taken at first hyperthyroidism diagnosis, before any ophthalmopathy symptoms. Amplified TCR beta CDR3 regions derived from RNA transcripts. A first-round RT-PCR of the TCR CDR3 used the HTBI primer set. TCRdb re-derived calls from the multiplex PCR reads in MiXCR, one entry per CDR3 protein. The sample includes fewer than 400,000 distinct CDR3 sequences, around 14% of them seen just once.

The sequence came from a woman between 18 and 30 years old with Graves' hyperthyroidism that later progressed to Graves' ophthalmopathy. The chain joins TRBV2 to TRBJ1-1, with D perhaps matching TRBD1 (6 bases). The sample consisted of blood. The CDR3 DNA reads TGTGCCAGCAGTGCCGGGGGCGAAGCTGAAGCTTTCTTT. Protein product: CASSAGGEAEAFF.